Described below is a single T cell receptor (beta chain) sequence and its context. These data are taken from a study of blood T cell repertoires in COVID-19. Study overall: The United States, Italy and Spain supplied acute and convalescent COVID-19 samples.

The authors' processing: For nucleated cells, counts were estimated from reference gene primer amplification. Clones were sequenced by immunoSEQ multiplex PCR, and TCRdb holds only the in-frame ones, with some missing. For V, J and clone size, that table is used; D and trimming come from the DNA. This table has 110,000 or so clones, approximately 90% appearing once. CDR3 size: 14 residues. Germline assignment: CDR1 LGHDT and CDR2 YNNKEL (reference sequence). The V gene end was trimmed by 4 bases and the J gene end by 3 bases; junction bases not matched to a gene: 4. This chain connects TRBV3-1 (or the pseudogene TRBV3-2) to TRBJ2-7; 9 nucleotides line up with TRBD2. Input material: peripheral blood. This receptor was taken from a woman in her 70s who had recovered from COVID-19. In DNA, the CDR3 is TGTGCCAGCAGCCCGCGACTAGCGGTCTACGAGCAGTACTTC. Protein product: CASSPRLAVYEQYF.